This TCR beta chain was sequenced for a study of blood T cell repertoires in COVID-19. The V end was cut by 5 bases, the J end by 5 bases, with 18 bases between. Looked up from germline, CDR1 is SGHAT and CDR2 is FQNNGV. This CDR3 is built from 15 residues. This table comes from immunoSEQ multiplex PCR, and its TCRdb copy is limited to in-frame clones, with some not included. The table lists approximately 290,000 clones, 90% of them singletons. Cohort allocation depended upon clinical history that participants reported. The J gene is TRBJ2-5, the V gene TRBV11-2; D is possibly TRBD2 (6 bases). Source material: PBMCs or T cells enriched from blood (not recorded which). This TCR derives from a woman aged 18-29 years with acute COVID-19. The CDR3 DNA reads TGTGCCAGCAGCCCCCCAGGCCTTGGGGGGGAGACCCAGTACTTC. Amino acids: CASSPPGLGGETQYF.